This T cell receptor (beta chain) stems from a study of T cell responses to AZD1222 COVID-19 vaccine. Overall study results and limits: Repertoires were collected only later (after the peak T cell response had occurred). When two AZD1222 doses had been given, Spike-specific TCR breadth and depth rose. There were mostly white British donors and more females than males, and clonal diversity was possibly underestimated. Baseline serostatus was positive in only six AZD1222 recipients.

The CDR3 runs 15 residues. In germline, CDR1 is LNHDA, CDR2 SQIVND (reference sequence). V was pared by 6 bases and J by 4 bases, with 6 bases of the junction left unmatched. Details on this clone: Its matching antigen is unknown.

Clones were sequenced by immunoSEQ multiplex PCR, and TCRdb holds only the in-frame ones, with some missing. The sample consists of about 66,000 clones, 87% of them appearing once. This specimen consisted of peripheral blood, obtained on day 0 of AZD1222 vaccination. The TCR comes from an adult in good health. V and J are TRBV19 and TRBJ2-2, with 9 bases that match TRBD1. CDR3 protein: CASRQGAMGTGELFF. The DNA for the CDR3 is TGTGCCAGTAGACAGGGGGCTATGGGCACCGGGGAGCTGTTTTTT.